Listed below are T cell receptor beta chains from one sample, sequenced in a study of OX40 agonist ivuxolimab in advanced cancers. Clones were read by immunoSEQ multiplex PCR, and TCRdb kept only the in-frame ones, dropping some. The table has 75,000 to 100,000 clones, 87% seen once. This material consisted of CD4+ or CD8+ T cells sorted from blood, taken in a trial of the OX40 agonist ivuxolimab. The receptors stem from an adult with an advanced solid tumor such as melanoma, head and neck, liver or kidney cancer. Both conserved end residues are part of each CDR3.

>TRBJ1-4|TRBV28
CASRLRRTNEKLFF
>TRBJ1-5|TRBV19
CASRWTGGNQPQHF
>TRBJ1-2|TRBV7-3
CASSRTPGNNDGYTF
>TRBJ2-6|TRBV25-1
CASSDHSGANVLTF
>TRBJ1-5|TRBV7-9
CASSWDTDQPQHF
>TRBJ2-3|TRBV2
CASSPSGGATDTQYF
>TRBJ2-4|TRBV6-1
CASSGGPGLDPYF
>TRBJ2-1|TRBV28
CASSSLAGAWNEQFF
>TRBJ1-1|TRBV4-1
CASSQAGNTEAFF
>TRBJ2-5|TRBV7-3
CASSPTGLQETQYF
>TRBJ2-1|TRBV10-3
CAISGGNRGARNEQFF
>TRBJ1-5|TRBV15
CATSSSGGNQPQHF
>TRBJ1-2|TRBV7-9
CASTSALPGNYGYTF
>TRBJ2-2|TRBV5-4
CASSPPHHGLVSGELFF
>TRBJ2-7|TRBV19
CASSILPTYEQYF
>TRBJ1-3|TRBV2
CASSEWVGGNTIYF
>TRBJ2-3|TRBV11-2
CASSFGTSLGGGTQYF
>TRBJ1-1|TRBV29-1
CSVADRGNTEAFF
>TRBJ1-1|TRBV19
CASTPQIGVPNTEAFF
>TRBJ1-1|TRBV27
CASEMNTEAFF
>TRBJ2-3|TRBV18
CASSKDRPGTQYF
>TRBJ1-5|TRBV28
CASSPPRFAGFDQPQHF
>TRBJ1-5|TRBV2
CASKNGGNQPQHF
>TRBJ1-1|TRBV5-1
CASSLEGVNTEAFF
>TRBJ1-3|TRBV15
CATSTETLSGNTIYF
>TRBJ1-1|TRBV10-3
CAIGTGDTEAFF
>TRBJ1-5|TRBV5-8
CASSRGQVSNQPQHF
>TRBJ1-5|TRBV19
CASSWRGVSSNQPQHF
>TRBJ1-1|TRBV5-5
CASSSGQGWTEAFF
>TRBJ1-2|TRBV12-5
CASGLAGSKGYTF
>TRBJ2-3|TRBV19
CASSEPSGGSDTQYF
>TRBJ2-1|TRBV5-1
CASSPGQDNNEQFF
>TRBJ2-7|TRBV7-2
CASSLRDFRAEQYF
>TRBJ1-3|TRBV9
CASSPQVSGNTIYF
>TRBJ2-7|TRBV18
CASSPPASGGDDEQYF
>TRBJ1-5|TRBV7-2
CASSLGRGQPQHF
>TRBJ2-3|TRBV23-1
CATRTGRTDTQYF
>TRBJ1-4|TRBV5-1
CASSVGDEKLFF
>TRBJ2-3|TRBV7-8
CASSSRDQSTDTQYF
>TRBJ1-2|TRBV6-5
CASSFGLGGYTF